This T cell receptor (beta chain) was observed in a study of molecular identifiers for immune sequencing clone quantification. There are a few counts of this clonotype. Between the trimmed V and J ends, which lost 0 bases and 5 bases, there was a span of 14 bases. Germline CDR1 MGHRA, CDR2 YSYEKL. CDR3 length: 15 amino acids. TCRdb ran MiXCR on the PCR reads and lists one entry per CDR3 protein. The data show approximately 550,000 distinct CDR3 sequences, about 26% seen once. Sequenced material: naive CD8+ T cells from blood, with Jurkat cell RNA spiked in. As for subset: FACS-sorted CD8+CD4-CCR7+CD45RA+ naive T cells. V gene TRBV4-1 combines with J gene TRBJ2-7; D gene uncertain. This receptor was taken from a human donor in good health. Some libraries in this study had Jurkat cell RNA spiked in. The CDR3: CASSQDNLAANEQYF. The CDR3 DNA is TGCGCCAGCAGCCAAGATAACCTGGCCGCCAACGAGCAGTACTTC.